This T cell receptor beta chain stems from a study of somatic mutations in cytotoxic T cells in rheumatoid arthritis. Across the whole study: Certain T-cell populations stained with V beta antibodies were FACS-sorted to nearly 100% purity, and V beta1+ cells were TCRB-sequenced.

The study, taken as a whole, reports: Age-dependent increases in CD8+ clonality occurred in rheumatoid arthritis patients but not in healthy controls. Rheumatoid arthritis patients and age-matched healthy controls showed no significant difference in CD8+ T-cell clonality.

Turning to this clone: Its antigen is not known.

Assay: immunoSEQ multiplex PCR; the TCRdb copy retains only in-frame clones and omits some. The sample holds 12,000 or so clones, about 80% seen once. Germline V gene sequence: CDR1 SGHVS, CDR2 FQNEAQ. The CDR3 runs to 17 residues. With 5 bases clipped from V and 0 bases from J, the junction kept 8 bases outside the gene matches. The sample comprised CD8+ T cells sorted from blood. This chain joins TRBV7-8 and TRBJ1-5; 9 bases map to TRBD1. This TCR was recovered from a man aged 50 to 60 in good health. The CDR3 bases are TGTGCCAGCAGCCCCGGGACAGGGACGGCTAGCAATCAGCCCCAGCATTTT. Amino acids: CASSPGTGTASNQPQHF. The full variable domain, completed using reference TRBV7-8 and TRBJ1-5, is GAGVSQSPRYKVAKRGQDVALRCDPISGHVSLFWYQQALGQGPEFLTYFQNEAQLDKSGLPSDRFFAERPEGSVSTLKIQRTQQEDSAVYLCASSPGTGTASNQPQHFGDGTRLSIL.